The rows below give T cell receptor beta chains drawn from one sample of a study of T cell changes during pregnancy in multiple sclerosis. Assay used: immunoSEQ multiplex PCR; TCRdb lists only in-frame clones, some missing. The repertoire holds roughly 100,000 clones, with about 90% as singletons. Sequences were derived from peripheral blood, sampled after pregnancy. Receptor source: a female donor with multiple sclerosis, enrolled in a pregnancy study. CDR3s include the opening cysteine and the closing phenylalanine or tryptophan. The D gene is left open where the match is weak. Size is stated for part of the rows, as once, few or many counts, or as a class when the clone is expanded.

j_call: TRBJ2-5; d_call: TRBD2; clone_size: .; v_call: TRBV4-1; cdr3_aa: CASSRPGLQETQYF; cdr3_nt: TGCGCCAGCAGCCGACCGGGACTACAAGAGACCCAGTACTTC
j_call: TRBJ2-7; d_call: TRBD1; clone_size: .; v_call: TRBV7-6; cdr3_aa: CASRKSNSGGAQYF; cdr3_nt: TGTGCCAGCAGAAAATCTAACTCAGGGGGCGCGCAGTACTTC
j_call: TRBJ1-1; d_call: .; clone_size: once; v_call: TRBV28; cdr3_aa: CASLSGGGTEAFF; cdr3_nt: TGTGCCAGTCTCAGTGGGGGAGGGACTGAAGCTTTCTTT
j_call: TRBJ1-2; d_call: TRBD1; clone_size: few; v_call: TRBV2; cdr3_aa: CASRIPGTEYGYTF; cdr3_nt: TGTGCCAGCAGGATACCCGGGACAGAGTATGGCTACACCTTC
j_call: TRBJ2-1; d_call: .; clone_size: .; v_call: TRBV6-1; cdr3_aa: CASSLQGAYNEQFF; cdr3_nt: TGTGCCAGCAGTTTGCAGGGTGCCTACAATGAGCAGTTCTTC
j_call: TRBJ1-2; d_call: .; clone_size: .; v_call: TRBV15; cdr3_aa: CATSSDSLGGYTF; cdr3_nt: TGTGCCACCAGTTCTGACAGTCTGGGTGGCTACACCTTC
j_call: TRBJ1-2; d_call: TRBD1; clone_size: .; v_call: TRBV27; cdr3_aa: CASRPFLGTGVVLYGYTF; cdr3_nt: TGTGCCAGCAGACCCTTCCTCGGGACAGGGGTTGTGCTCTATGGCTACACCTTC
j_call: TRBJ1-1; d_call: TRBD1; clone_size: .; v_call: TRBV5-4; cdr3_aa: CASSLGQGLTEAFF; cdr3_nt: TGTGCCAGCAGCTTGGGACAGGGATTAACTGAAGCTTTCTTT
j_call: TRBJ2-7; d_call: .; clone_size: once; v_call: TRBV19; cdr3_aa: CASSIGVTGLYEQYF; cdr3_nt: TGTGCCAGTAGTATAGGTGTGACAGGACTCTACGAGCAGTACTTC
j_call: TRBJ2-2; d_call: TRBD2; clone_size: .; v_call: TRBV2; cdr3_aa: CASTTSGSRGGELFF; cdr3_nt: TGTGCCAGCACCACTAGCGGGAGTCGGGGCGGGGAGCTGTTTTTT
j_call: TRBJ2-7; d_call: .; clone_size: .; v_call: TRBV19; cdr3_aa: CASSMETGEQYF; cdr3_nt: TGTGCCAGTAGTATGGAGACGGGGGAGCAGTACTTC
j_call: TRBJ2-3; d_call: TRBD1; clone_size: .; v_call: TRBV29-1; cdr3_aa: CSAARTGTASYTDTQYF; cdr3_nt: TGCAGCGCAGCGCGAACCGGGACAGCTTCTTACACAGATACGCAGTATTTT
j_call: TRBJ2-1; d_call: TRBD2; clone_size: once; v_call: TRBV18; cdr3_aa: CASSIAGGPINEQFF; cdr3_nt: TGTGCCAGCTCGATAGCGGGGGGGCCAATCAATGAGCAGTTCTTC
j_call: TRBJ2-1; d_call: TRBD1; clone_size: .; v_call: TRBV7-9; cdr3_aa: CASSPQDREQFF; cdr3_nt: TGTGCCAGCAGCCCCCAGGACAGGGAGCAGTTCTTC
j_call: TRBJ2-7; d_call: .; clone_size: once; v_call: TRBV28; cdr3_aa: CASSSPRYEQYF; cdr3_nt: TGTGCCAGCAGCTCCCCCCGCTACGAGCAGTACTTC
j_call: TRBJ1-5; d_call: .; clone_size: .; v_call: TRBV28; cdr3_aa: CASTLGGGVVIQPQHF; cdr3_nt: TGTGCCAGCACCTTGGGAGGCGGGGTGGTTATACAGCCCCAGCATTTT
j_call: TRBJ1-2; d_call: .; clone_size: few; v_call: TRBV28; cdr3_aa: CASSWDTNYGYTF; cdr3_nt: TGTGCCAGCAGTTGGGACACTAACTATGGCTACACCTTC
j_call: TRBJ2-7; d_call: TRBD1; clone_size: .; v_call: TRBV28; cdr3_aa: CASSFMNRGYEQYF; cdr3_nt: TGTGCCAGCAGTTTTATGAACAGGGGCTACGAGCAGTACTTC
j_call: TRBJ1-2; d_call: .; clone_size: few; v_call: TRBV2; cdr3_aa: CASIGGAAYGYTF; cdr3_nt: TGTGCCAGCATAGGAGGGGCAGCCTATGGCTACACCTTC
j_call: TRBJ1-2; d_call: TRBD1; clone_size: .; v_call: TRBV7-9; cdr3_aa: CASNADRDYGYTF; cdr3_nt: TGTGCCAGCAACGCGGACAGGGACTATGGCTACACCTTC
j_call: TRBJ1-1; d_call: TRBD1; clone_size: .; v_call: TRBV15; cdr3_aa: CATSREGQGSFF; cdr3_nt: TGTGCCACCAGCAGAGAGGGACAGGGGTCTTTCTTT
j_call: TRBJ2-7; d_call: .; clone_size: .; v_call: TRBV15; cdr3_aa: CATSREQGGNYEQYF; cdr3_nt: TGTGCCACCAGCAGAGAACAGGGAGGGAACTACGAGCAGTACTTC
j_call: TRBJ1-2; d_call: .; clone_size: .; v_call: TRBV5-4; cdr3_aa: CASSSPPGDRYGYTF; cdr3_nt: TGTGCCAGCAGCTCACCCCCAGGGGATCGCTATGGCTACACCTTC
j_call: TRBJ2-1; d_call: TRBD2; clone_size: .; v_call: TRBV9; cdr3_aa: CASSPLAGGTEQFF; cdr3_nt: TGTGCCAGCAGCCCCCTTGCGGGGGGGACTGAGCAGTTCTTC
j_call: TRBJ1-2; d_call: TRBD1; clone_size: .; v_call: TRBV19; cdr3_aa: CASSRGGDRPYGYTF; cdr3_nt: TGTGCCAGTAGTAGGGGCGGGGACAGGCCCTATGGCTACACCTTC
j_call: TRBJ2-1; d_call: TRBD2; clone_size: .; v_call: TRBV5-4; cdr3_aa: CASSSRSGRNEQFF; cdr3_nt: TGTGCCAGCAGCTCCCGCAGCGGGAGAAATGAGCAGTTCTTC
j_call: TRBJ2-2; d_call: .; clone_size: .; v_call: TRBV29-1; cdr3_aa: CSVRTGTLTGELFF; cdr3_nt: TGCAGCGTTCGTACCGGGACTCTCACCGGGGAGCTGTTTTTT
j_call: TRBJ1-3; d_call: TRBD1; clone_size: .; v_call: TRBV28; cdr3_aa: CASSPLTGKAGNTIYF; cdr3_nt: TGTGCCAGCAGCCCTCTGACAGGGAAGGCTGGAAACACCATATATTTT
j_call: TRBJ1-2; d_call: TRBD1; clone_size: .; v_call: TRBV27; cdr3_aa: CASRRLTGVGYTF; cdr3_nt: TGTGCCAGCAGACGACTTACAGGGGTTGGCTACACCTTC
j_call: TRBJ1-1; d_call: .; clone_size: .; v_call: TRBV29-1; cdr3_aa: CSVVRNTEAFF; cdr3_nt: TGCAGCGTTGTCAGGAACACTGAAGCTTTCTTT
j_call: TRBJ2-1; d_call: TRBD1; clone_size: once; v_call: TRBV6-1; cdr3_aa: CASSPRQGSGFF; cdr3_nt: TGTGCCAGCAGTCCGCGACAGGGTTCTGGGTTCTTC
j_call: TRBJ2-6; d_call: .; clone_size: .; v_call: TRBV19; cdr3_aa: CASSGRRVNSGANVLTF; cdr3_nt: TGTGCCAGTAGTGGGCGCAGGGTTAACTCTGGGGCCAACGTCCTGACTTTC
j_call: TRBJ1-6; d_call: .; clone_size: .; v_call: TRBV4-3; cdr3_aa: CASSQKTAQNSPLHF; cdr3_nt: TGCGCCAGCAGCCAAAAGACAGCGCAAAATTCACCCCTCCACTTT
j_call: TRBJ1-3; d_call: TRBD1; clone_size: once; v_call: TRBV6-1; cdr3_aa: CASSEIGDRGPGNTIYF; cdr3_nt: TGTGCCAGCAGTGAAATAGGGGACAGGGGGCCTGGAAACACCATATATTTT
j_call: TRBJ2-5; d_call: TRBD2; clone_size: .; v_call: TRBV2; cdr3_aa: CASGGTSGRVRETQYF; cdr3_nt: TGTGCCAGCGGGGGGACTAGCGGGAGGGTGAGGGAGACCCAGTACTTC
j_call: TRBJ2-3; d_call: TRBD2; clone_size: once; v_call: TRBV29-1; cdr3_aa: CSVPPRTSGSMGRTDTQYF; cdr3_nt: TGCAGCGTCCCCCCCCGGACTAGCGGGAGTATGGGACGCACAGATACGCAGTATTTT
j_call: TRBJ1-2; d_call: .; clone_size: .; v_call: TRBV6-1; cdr3_aa: CASSTDSNYGYTF; cdr3_nt: TGTGCCAGCAGTACGGACAGCAACTATGGCTACACCTTC